This T cell receptor (beta chain) derives from a study of control samples from healthy donors and cancer patients (dated by TCRdb to about 2020). The library was generated by the immunoSEQ multiplex PCR assay. The table comes from immuneACCESS by way of TCRdb, which keeps in-frame sequences with V and J called. Part of the clones is missing from these tables; in studies checked, under half for an unresolved V gene and the rest for unknown reasons. For this sample the table gives about 98,000 clones, of which around 80% were detected only once. Roughly 2% of the sample rests with the top ten. The germline ends are 9 bases apart after V is trimmed by 3 bases and J by 0 bases. Via the germline V gene (reference sequence), CDR1 is LNHDA and CDR2 SQIVND. From the cysteine up to the phenylalanine, the CDR3 has a length of 15 residues. Only the CDR3 portion is preserved as DNA: 45 bases, with reading frame beginning at the first base.

As for this clone: Its antigen specificity is not known. Base quality data are lacking; no much larger clone is found one base away.

The chain couples TRBV19 to TRBJ1-5, and the D gene may be TRBD1, 5 bases matching. The receptor comes from a man aged 55 to 69 in good health. Sequencing was done on a sample of blood. CDR3 sequence: CASSIRGNSNQPQHF. In nucleotide form, the sequence is TGTGCCAGTAGTATCCGGGGGAATAGCAATCAGCCCCAGCATTTT. Where the CDR3 stops, the reference TRBV19 and TRBJ1-5 genes take over; the full variable domain is DGGITQSPKYLFRKEGQNVTLSCEQNLNHDAMYWYRQDPGQGLRLIYYSQIVNDFQKGDIAEGYSVSREKKESFPLTVTSAQKNPTAFYLCASSIRGNSNQPQHFGDGTRLSIL.